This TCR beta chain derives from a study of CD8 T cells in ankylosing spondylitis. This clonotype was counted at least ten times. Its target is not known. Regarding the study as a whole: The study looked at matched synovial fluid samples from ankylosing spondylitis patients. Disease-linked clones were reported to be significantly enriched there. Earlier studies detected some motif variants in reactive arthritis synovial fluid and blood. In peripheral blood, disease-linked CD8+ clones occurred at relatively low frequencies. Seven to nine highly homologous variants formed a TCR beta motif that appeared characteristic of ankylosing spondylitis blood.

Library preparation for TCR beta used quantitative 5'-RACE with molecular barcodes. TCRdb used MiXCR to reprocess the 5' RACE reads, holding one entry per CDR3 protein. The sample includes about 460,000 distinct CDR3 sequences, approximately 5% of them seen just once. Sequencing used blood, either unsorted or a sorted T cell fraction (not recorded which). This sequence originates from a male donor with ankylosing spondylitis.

Here the CDR3 reads CSVGDSYTEAFF. CDR3 sequence (DNA): TGCAGCGTCGGCGACAGTTACACTGAAGCTTTCTTT. V is TRBV29-1 and J is TRBJ1-1; TRBD1 might be the D (5 bases). The CDR3 totals 12 residues. The V and J ends lost 6 bases and 3 bases respectively, with 11 bases between them. From germline, CDR1 is SQVTM and CDR2 ANQGSEA.